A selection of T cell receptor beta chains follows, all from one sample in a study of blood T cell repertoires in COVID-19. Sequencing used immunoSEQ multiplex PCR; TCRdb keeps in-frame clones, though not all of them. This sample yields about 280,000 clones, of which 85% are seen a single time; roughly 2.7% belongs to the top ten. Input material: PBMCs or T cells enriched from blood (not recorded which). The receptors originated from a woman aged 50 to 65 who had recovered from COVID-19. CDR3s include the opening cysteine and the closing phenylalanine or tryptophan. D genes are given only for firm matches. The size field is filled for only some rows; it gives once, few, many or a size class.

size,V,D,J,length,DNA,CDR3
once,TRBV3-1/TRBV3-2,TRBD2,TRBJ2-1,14,TGTGCCAGCAGCCAAGGACTAGCGGGAGCTGAGCAGTTCTTC,CASSQGLAGAEQFF
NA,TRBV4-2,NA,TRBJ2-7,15,TGTGCCAGCAGCTATAATTTAGGTTCGGGCTACGAGCAGTACTTC,CASSYNLGSGYEQYF
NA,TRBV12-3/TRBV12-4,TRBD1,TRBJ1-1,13,TGTGCCAGCAGCGGGACAGAGAACACTGAAGCTTTCTTT,CASSGTENTEAFF
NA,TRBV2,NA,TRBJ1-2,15,TGTGCCAGCAGTGAACGGCAGGGGATTAACTATGGCTACACCTTC,CASSERQGINYGYTF
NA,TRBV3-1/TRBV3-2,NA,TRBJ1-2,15,TGTGCCAGCAGCCGAGGTGTTTCCAAGGACTATGGCTACACCTTC,CASSRGVSKDYGYTF
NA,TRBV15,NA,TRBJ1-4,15,TGTGCCACCAGCAGAGATGGGGGGGCCCGGGAAAAACTGTTTTTT,CATSRDGGAREKLFF
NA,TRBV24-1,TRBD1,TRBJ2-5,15,TGTGCCACCAGCGCTTCCGGGACAGGCCAAGAGACCCAGTACTTC,CATSASGTGQETQYF
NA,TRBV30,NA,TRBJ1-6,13,TGTGCCTGGAGTCAATCGGGGTACTCACCCCTCCACTTT,CAWSQSGYSPLHF
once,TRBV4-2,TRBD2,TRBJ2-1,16,TGTGCCAGCAGCCAGGCCAGGGGTAGCGGGAACGGTGAGCAGTTCTTC,CASSQARGSGNGEQFF
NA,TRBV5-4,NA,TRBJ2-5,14,TGTGCCAGCAGCTTGGCGCTAGCCCAAGAGACCCAGTACTTC,CASSLALAQETQYF
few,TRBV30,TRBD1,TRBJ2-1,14,TGTGCCTGGAGCAGGGACAGGTCCTACAATGAGCAGTTCTTC,CAWSRDRSYNEQFF
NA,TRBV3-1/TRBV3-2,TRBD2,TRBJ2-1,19,TGTGCCAGCAGCCAACTAGTAGCGGGGCCAAGACGCTCCTACAATGAGCAGTTCTTC,CASSQLVAGPRRSYNEQFF
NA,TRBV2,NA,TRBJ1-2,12,TGTGCCAGCAGCCCAGGGGCCTATGGCTACACCTTC,CASSPGAYGYTF
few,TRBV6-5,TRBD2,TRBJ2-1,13,TGTGCCGCCCGAAGCGGGGGTCTGAATGAGCAGTTCTTC,CAARSGGLNEQFF
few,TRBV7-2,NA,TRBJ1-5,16,TGTGCCAGCAGCTCCGAAAGTCAGGGGCCCAATCAGCCCCAGCATTTT,CASSSESQGPNQPQHF
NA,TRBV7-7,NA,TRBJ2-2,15,TGTGCCAGCAGCCCTAGACTAGTTGGAACCGGGGAGCTGTTTTTT,CASSPRLVGTGELFF
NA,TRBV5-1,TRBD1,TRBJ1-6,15,TGCGCCAGCAGCCCTGGGGACAGCCCTAACACTCCCCTCCACTTT,CASSPGDSPNTPLHF
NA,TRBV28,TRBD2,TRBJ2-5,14,TGTGCCAGCAGTTCTCTCGGGACTAGGGTGACCCAGTACTTC,CASSSLGTRVTQYF
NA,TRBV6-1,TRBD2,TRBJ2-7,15,TGTGCCAGCAGTGAAGGCCTGTGGGGGGGGGACGAGCAGTACTTC,CASSEGLWGGDEQYF
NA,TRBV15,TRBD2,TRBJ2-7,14,TGTGCCACCGGCCAGAGGACTAGCGGGTCCGAGCAGTACTTC,CATGQRTSGSEQYF
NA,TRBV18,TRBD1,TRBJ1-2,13,TGTGCCAGCTCGCCCGACAGGGATCATGGCTACACCTTC,CASSPDRDHGYTF
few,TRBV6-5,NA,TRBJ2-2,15,TGTGCCAGCAGATTGGAAGGAGGTTCCATCGGGGAGCTGTTTTTT,CASRLEGGSIGELFF